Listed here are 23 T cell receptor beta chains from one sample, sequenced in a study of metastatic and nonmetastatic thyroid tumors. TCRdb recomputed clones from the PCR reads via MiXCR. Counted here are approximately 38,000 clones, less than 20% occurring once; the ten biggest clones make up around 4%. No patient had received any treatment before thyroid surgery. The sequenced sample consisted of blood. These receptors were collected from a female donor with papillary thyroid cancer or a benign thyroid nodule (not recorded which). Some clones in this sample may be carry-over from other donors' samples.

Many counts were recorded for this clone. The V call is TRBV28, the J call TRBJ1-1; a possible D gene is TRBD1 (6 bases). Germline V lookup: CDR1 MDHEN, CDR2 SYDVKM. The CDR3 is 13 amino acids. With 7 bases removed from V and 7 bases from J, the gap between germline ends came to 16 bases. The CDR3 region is CASTIGGLGEAFF. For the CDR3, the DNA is TGTGCCAGCACTATAGGGGGGTTAGGTGAAGCTTTCTTT.

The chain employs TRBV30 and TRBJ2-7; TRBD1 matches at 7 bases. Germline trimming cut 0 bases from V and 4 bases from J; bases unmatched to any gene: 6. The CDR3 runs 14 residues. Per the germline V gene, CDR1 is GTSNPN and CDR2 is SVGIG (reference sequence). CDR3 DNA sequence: TGTGCCTGGAGTGTTTCCGGGACAGCTTACGAGCAGTACTTC. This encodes CAWSVSGTAYEQYF.

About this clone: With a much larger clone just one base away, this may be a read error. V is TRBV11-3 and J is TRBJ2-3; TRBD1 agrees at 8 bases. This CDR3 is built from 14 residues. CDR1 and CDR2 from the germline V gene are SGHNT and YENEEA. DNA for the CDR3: TGTGACAGCAGCCGTCGGACAGGGCCAGATACGCAGTATTTT. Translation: CDSSRRTGPDTQYF.

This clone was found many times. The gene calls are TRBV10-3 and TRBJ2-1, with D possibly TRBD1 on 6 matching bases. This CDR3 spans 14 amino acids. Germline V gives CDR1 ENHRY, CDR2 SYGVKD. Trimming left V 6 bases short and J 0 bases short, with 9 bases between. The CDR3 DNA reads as TGTGCCATCAGGGACAGAAACTCCTACAATGAGCAGTTCTTC. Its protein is CAIRDRNSYNEQFF.

The CDR3 nucleotides read TGTGCCAGCAGTTACAACCCTAGCGGGACCTACGAGCAGTACTTC. Its translation is CASSYNPSGTYEQYF. The chain combines TRBV6-2 or TRBV6-3 with TRBJ2-7, with 9 bases that match TRBD2. This CDR3 contains 15 residues. The V segment lost 2 bases and the J segment 2 bases; nucleotides outside the gene matches: 4. CDR1 is MNHEY, CDR2 SVGEGT, per germline.

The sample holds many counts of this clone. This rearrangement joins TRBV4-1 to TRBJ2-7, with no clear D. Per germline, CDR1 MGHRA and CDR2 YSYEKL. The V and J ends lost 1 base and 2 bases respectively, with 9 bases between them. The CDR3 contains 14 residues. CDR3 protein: CASSQGMGPYEQYF. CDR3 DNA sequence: TGCGCCAGCAGCCAAGGGATGGGTCCCTACGAGCAGTACTTC.

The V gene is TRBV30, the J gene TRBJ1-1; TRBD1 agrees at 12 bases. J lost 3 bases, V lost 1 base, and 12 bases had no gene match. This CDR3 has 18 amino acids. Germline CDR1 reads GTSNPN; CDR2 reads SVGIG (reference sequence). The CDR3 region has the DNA TGTGCCTGGAGTGCCCATTGGGAGCGGGACAGGGGGCACACTGAAGCTTTCTTT. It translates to CAWSAHWERDRGHTEAFF.

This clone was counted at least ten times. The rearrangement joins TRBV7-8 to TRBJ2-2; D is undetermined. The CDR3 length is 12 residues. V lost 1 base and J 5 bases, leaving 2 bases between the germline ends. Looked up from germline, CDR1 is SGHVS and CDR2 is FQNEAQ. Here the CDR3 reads CASSLGTGELFF. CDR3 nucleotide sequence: TGTGCCAGCAGCTTAGGGACCGGGGAGCTGTTTTTT.

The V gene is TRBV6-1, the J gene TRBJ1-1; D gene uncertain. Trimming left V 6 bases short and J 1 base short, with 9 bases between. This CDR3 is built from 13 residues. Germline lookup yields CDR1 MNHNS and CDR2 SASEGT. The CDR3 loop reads CASRLDGNTEAFF. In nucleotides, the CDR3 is TGTGCCAGCAGGCTGGACGGGAACACTGAAGCTTTCTTT.

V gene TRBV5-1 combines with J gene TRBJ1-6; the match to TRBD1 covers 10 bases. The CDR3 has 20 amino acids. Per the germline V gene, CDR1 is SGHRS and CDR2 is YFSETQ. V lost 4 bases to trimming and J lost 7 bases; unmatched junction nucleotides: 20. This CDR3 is CASSRYRDRGLTIPNSPLHF. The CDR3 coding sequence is TGCGCCAGCAGCCGGTACCGGGACAGGGGCCTTACCATCCCAAATTCACCCCTCCACTTT. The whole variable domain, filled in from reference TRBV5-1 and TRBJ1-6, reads KAGVTQTPRYLIKTRGQQVTLSCSPISGHRSVSWYQQTPGQGLQFLFEYFSETQRNKGNFPGRFSGRQFSNSRSEMNVSTLELGDSALYLCASSRYRDRGLTIPNSPLHFGNGTRLTVT.

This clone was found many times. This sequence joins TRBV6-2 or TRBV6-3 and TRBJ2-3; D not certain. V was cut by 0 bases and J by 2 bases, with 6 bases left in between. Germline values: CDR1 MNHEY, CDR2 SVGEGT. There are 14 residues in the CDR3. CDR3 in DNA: TGTGCCAGCAGTTACTCGAGCGACACAGATACGCAGTATTTT. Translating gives CASSYSSDTDTQYF.

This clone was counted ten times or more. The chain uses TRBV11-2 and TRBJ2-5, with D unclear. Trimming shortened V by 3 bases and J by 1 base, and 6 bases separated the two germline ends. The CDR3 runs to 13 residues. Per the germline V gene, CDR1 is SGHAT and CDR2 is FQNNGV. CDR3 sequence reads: CASSFRAQETQYF. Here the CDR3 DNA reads TGTGCCAGCAGCTTTCGGGCCCAAGAGACCCAGTACTTC.

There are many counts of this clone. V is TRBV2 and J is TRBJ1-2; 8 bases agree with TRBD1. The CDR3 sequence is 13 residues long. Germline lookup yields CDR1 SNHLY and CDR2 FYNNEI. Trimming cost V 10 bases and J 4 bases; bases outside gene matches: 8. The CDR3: CANRGQGVYGYTF. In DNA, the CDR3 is TGTGCCAACAGAGGACAGGGAGTCTATGGCTACACCTTC.

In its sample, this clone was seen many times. The CDR3, as DNA: TGTGCCAGCAGCCCCGGGGGGGTAACAGATACGCAGTATTTT. Translated: CASSPGGVTDTQYF. The gene calls are TRBV6-1 and TRBJ2-3, with 8 bases aligning to TRBD2. Germline-derived CDR1 and CDR2 are MNHNS and SASEGT. CDR3 length equals 14 residues. The trim removed 6 bases at V and 3 bases at J, leaving 5 bases unmatched.

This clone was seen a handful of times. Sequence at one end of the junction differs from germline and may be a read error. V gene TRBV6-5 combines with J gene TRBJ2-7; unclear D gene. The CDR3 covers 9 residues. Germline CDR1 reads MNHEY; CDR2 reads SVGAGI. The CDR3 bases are TGTGCCAGCGTCTACCAGCAGTACTTC. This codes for CASVYQQYF.

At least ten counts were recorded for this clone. CDR3 nucleotides: TGTGCCAGCAGCGTAGAGGGATGGGGTGAGGAGACCCAGTACTTC. Its translation: CASSVEGWGEETQYF. The chain couples TRBV9 to TRBJ2-5; no definite D call. The germline CDR1 and CDR2 sequences are SGDLS and YYNGEE. The V and J ends lost 0 bases and 5 bases respectively, with 14 bases between them. The CDR3 runs 15 residues.

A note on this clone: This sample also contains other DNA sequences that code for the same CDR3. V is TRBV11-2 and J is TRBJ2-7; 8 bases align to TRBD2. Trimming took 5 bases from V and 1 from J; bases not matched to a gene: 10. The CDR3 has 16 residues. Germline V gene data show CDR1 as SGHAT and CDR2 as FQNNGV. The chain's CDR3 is CASSLRGLAVSYEQYF. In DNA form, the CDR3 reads TGTGCCAGCAGCCTACGAGGACTAGCAGTTTCCTACGAGCAGTACTTC.

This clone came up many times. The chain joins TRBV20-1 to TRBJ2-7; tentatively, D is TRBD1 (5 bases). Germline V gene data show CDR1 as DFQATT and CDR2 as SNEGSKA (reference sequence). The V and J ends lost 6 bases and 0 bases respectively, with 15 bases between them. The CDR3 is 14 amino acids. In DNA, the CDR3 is TGCAGTGCACCGAGGACACCTAGCTCCTACGAGCAGTACTTC. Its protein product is CSAPRTPSSYEQYF.

CDR3 DNA sequence: TGTGCCAGCGAACCCCGCCTACTAGCGGCCTACAATGAGCAGTTCTTC. Amino acids: CASEPRLLAAYNEQFF. This chain links TRBV6-1 with TRBJ2-1; TRBD2 matches 8 bases. The V and J ends lost 8 bases and 2 bases, in that order; junction bases with no gene match: 11. Germline V gene sequence: CDR1 MNHNS, CDR2 SASEGT. The CDR3 totals 16 residues.

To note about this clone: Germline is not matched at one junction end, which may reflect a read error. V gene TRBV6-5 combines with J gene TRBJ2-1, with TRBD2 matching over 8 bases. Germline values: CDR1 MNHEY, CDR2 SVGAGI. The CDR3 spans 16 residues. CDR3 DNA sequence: TGTGCCAGCACCACTCCAGCGGGAGCGGGGTACAATAAGCAGTTCTTC. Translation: CASTTPAGAGYNKQFF.

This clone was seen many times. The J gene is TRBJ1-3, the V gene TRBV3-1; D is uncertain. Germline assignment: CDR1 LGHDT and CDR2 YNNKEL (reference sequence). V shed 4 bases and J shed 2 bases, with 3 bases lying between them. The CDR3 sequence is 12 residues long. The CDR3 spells CASSLAGNTIYF. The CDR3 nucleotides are TGTGCCAGCAGCCTGGCTGGAAACACCATATATTTT.

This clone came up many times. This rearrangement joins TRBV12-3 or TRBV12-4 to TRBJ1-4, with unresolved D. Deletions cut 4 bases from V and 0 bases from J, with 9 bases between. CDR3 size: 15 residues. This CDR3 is CASSSHGATNEKLFF. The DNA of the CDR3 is TGTGCCAGCAGTTCCCATGGTGCAACTAATGAAAAACTGTTTTTT.

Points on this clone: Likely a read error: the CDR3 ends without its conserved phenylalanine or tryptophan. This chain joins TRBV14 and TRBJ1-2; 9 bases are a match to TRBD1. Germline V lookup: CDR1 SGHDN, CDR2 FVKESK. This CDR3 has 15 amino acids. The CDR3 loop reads CVSSQVAGQGGGYTL. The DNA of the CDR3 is TGTGTCAGCAGCCAAGTCGCGGGACAGGGTGGTGGCTACACCTTA.